This TCR beta chain was identified during a study of T-cell reconstitution after alpha-beta-depleted transplantation in children. Study findings and constraints: T-cell numbers and diversity one year post-transplant derived largely from freshly generated T cells. It was reported that alpha-beta T cells came from several hundred expanded graft clones (about two months after transplant).

Trimming removed 6 bases from V and 2 bases from J; junction bases left unmatched: 4. The germline V gene has CDR1 LGHNT and CDR2 FRNRAP. The CDR3 is 14 residues long. The TCRbeta library was prepared with unique molecular identifiers. MiXCR, run by TCRdb on the PCR reads, gives a single entry per CDR3 protein. Among 350,000 to 500,000 distinct CDR3 sequences, about 40% were seen once, and the ten largest hold approximately 25%. Of note for this clonotype: What it binds is not known.

The chain joins TRBV12-5 to TRBJ2-7; 10 bases fit TRBD2. This receptor was identified in a girl under 10 years old with aplastic anemia, due to receive a stem cell transplant. Source: PBMCs, taken before TCRalphabeta/CD19-depleted stem cell transplant. The CDR3 nucleotides read TGTGCTAGTGGACCCCTAGCGGGAGCCTACGAGCAGTACTTC. This sequence encodes CASGPLAGAYEQYF.